The T cell receptor beta chain described here comes from a study of blood T cells in healthy people across ages. Broader study findings: Both higher diversity and more naive CD4+ cells marked long-lived donors when set against aged donors. Unsorted PBMCs prevented conclusive naive versus antigen-experienced comparison.

This clonotype has ten or more counts. Its specificity is not known. V trimming: 4 bases; J trimming: 7 bases; junction bases outside the gene matches: 9. The CDR3 is made up of 16 amino acids. Germline CDR1 is SGHDT and CDR2 is YYEEEE. In terms of origin and age, donors were healthy Caucasian individuals from Russia aged roughly 6 to 95. Through a sample-barcoded 5' primer and a J-beta primer mix, a second PCR was run for about 6 to 11 cycles. Template switching added a 12-random-nucleotide identifier to every cDNA molecule. Each CDR3 protein gets one entry after TCRdb re-called the 5' RACE reads with MiXCR. This table holds roughly 680,000 distinct CDR3 sequences, approximately 52% found once.

The sample taken for sequencing was blood. The sequence was collected from a woman older than 75 in good health. The chain uses TRBV5-6 and TRBJ1-6; 9 nucleotides agree with TRBD1. The CDR3 is CASSSNRGRGNSPLHF. The DNA of the CDR3 is TGTGCCAGCAGCAGCAACAGGGGGCGCGGGAATTCACCCCTCCACTTT. Drawing the rest from reference TRBV5-6 and TRBJ1-6, the complete variable domain is DAGVTQSPTHLIKTRGQQVTLRCSPKSGHDTVSWYQQALGQGPQFIFQYYEEEERQRGNFPDRFSGHQFPNYSSELNVNALLLGDSALYLCASSSNRGRGNSPLHFGNGTRLTVT.